This TCR beta chain appears in the sequencing data of a study of blood T cells in healthy people across ages. The use of a sample-barcoded 5' primer and a J-beta primer mix characterized a second PCR of about 7 to 12 cycles. All samples gave at least 2.5 million CDR3-containing paired-end reads. TCRdb re-called the 5' RACE reads with MiXCR, one entry per CDR3 protein. The table shows approximately 690,000 distinct CDR3 sequences, with approximately 40% occurring only once. The germline gives CDR1 MNHNS, CDR2 SASEGT. Losses at the gene ends were 7 bases for V and 0 bases for J; bases not matched to a gene: 3. The CDR3 loop spans 14 amino acids.

V is TRBV6-1 and J is TRBJ2-7; 10 nucleotides agree with TRBD2. This clonotype was sampled from a man aged 80 or over in good health. Sample: blood. CDR3 sequence (DNA): TGTGCCAGCACCGGGACTAGCGCCTCCTACGAGCAGTACTTC. Its protein product is CASTGTSASYEQYF.